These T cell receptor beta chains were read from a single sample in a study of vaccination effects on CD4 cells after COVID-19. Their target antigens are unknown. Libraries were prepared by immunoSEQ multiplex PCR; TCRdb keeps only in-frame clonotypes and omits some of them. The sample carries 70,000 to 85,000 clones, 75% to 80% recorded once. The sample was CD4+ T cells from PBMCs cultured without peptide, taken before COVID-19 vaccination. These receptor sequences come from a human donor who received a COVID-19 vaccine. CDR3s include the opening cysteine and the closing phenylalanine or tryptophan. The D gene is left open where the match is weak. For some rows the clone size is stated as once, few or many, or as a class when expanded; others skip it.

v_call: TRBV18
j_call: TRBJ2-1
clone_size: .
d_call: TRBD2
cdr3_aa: CASSPRTSGRNEQFF
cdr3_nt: TGTGCCAGCTCACCCCGGACTAGCGGACGCAATGAGCAGTTCTTC

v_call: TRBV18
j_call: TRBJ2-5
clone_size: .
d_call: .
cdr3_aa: CASSRGSQETQYF
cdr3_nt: TGTGCCAGCTCACGGGGCAGCCAAGAGACCCAGTACTTC

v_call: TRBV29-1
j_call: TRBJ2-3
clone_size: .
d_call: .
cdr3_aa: CSARQPSTDTQYF
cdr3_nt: TGCAGCGCAAGACAGCCTAGCACAGATACGCAGTATTTT

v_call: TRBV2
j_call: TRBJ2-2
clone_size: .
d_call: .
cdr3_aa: CASRGAGTGELFF
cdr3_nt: TGTGCCAGCAGGGGTGCTGGCACCGGGGAGCTGTTTTTT

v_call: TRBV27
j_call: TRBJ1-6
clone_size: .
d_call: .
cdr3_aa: CASSLFLPALQNTPLHF
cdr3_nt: TGTGCCAGCAGTTTATTTTTGCCGGCCTTACAAAATACACCCCTCCACTTT

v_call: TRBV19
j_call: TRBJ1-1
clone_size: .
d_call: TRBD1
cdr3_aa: CASSMETGVSGAFF
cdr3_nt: TGTGCCAGTAGTATGGAAACAGGGGTCTCGGGGGCTTTCTTT

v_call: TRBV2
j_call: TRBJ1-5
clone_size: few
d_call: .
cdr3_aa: CASSDTTADQPQHF
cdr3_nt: TGTGCCAGCAGTGACACGACGGCAGATCAGCCCCAGCATTTT

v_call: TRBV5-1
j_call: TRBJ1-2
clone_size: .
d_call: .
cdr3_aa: CASSLAGDYGYTF
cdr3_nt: TGCGCCAGCAGCTTGGCAGGGGACTATGGCTACACCTTC

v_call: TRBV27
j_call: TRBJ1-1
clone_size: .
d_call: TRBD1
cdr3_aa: CASSQIRQGVDTEAFF
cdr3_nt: TGTGCCAGCAGTCAAATCCGTCAGGGGGTGGACACTGAAGCTTTCTTT

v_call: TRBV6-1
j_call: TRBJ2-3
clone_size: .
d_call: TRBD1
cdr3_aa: CASSEGGTGEGAQYF
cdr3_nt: TGTGCCAGCAGTGAAGGCGGGACAGGCGAGGGGGCGCAGTATTTT

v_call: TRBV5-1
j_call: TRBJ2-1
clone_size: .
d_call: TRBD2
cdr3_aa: CASSLRLAGGILNEQFF
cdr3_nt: TGCGCCAGCAGCTTGAGGCTAGCGGGGGGGATTCTCAATGAGCAGTTCTTC

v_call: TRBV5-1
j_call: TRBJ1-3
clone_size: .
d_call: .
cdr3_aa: CASSPWGQGNTIYF
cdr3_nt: TGCGCCAGCAGCCCCTGGGGACAAGGAAACACCATATATTTT

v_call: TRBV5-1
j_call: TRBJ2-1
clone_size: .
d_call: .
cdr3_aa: CASSGKDGYNEQFF
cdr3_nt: TGCGCCAGCAGCGGCAAGGACGGCTACAATGAGCAGTTCTTC

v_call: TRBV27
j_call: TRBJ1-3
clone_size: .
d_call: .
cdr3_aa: CASSLGGSGNTIYF
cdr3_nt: TGTGCCAGCAGTTTAGGGGGATCTGGAAACACCATATATTTT

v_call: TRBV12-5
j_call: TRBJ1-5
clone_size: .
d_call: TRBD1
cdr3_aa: CASGLGQGQGEDQPQHF
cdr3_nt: TGTGCTAGTGGTTTGGGCCAGGGACAGGGGGAGGATCAGCCCCAGCATTTT

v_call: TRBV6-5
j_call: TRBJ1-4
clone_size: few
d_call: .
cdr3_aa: CASRAYEKLFF
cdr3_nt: TGTGCCAGCAGGGCTTATGAAAAACTGTTTTTT

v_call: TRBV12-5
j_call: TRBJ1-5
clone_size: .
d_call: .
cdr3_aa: CASGVRIGQPQHF
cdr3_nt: TGTGCTAGTGGTGTGAGGATCGGGCAGCCCCAGCATTTT

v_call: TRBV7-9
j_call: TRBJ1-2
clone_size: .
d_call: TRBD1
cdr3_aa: CASSLAQGAGGYTF
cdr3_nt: TGTGCCAGCAGCTTAGCGCAGGGGGCAGGTGGCTACACCTTC